What follows describes a single T cell receptor (beta chain). Distinct nucleotide sequences in the sample also encode this CDR3. Original methodology: Nucleated cell number was recorded as an estimate derived from reference gene primer amplification. Produced via immunoSEQ multiplex PCR; TCRdb's table is partial and in-frame only. D and trimming come from the DNA, and the V and J calls and clone size come from that table. The sample shows 150,000 to 200,000 clones, 80% to 90% of them seen only once. This sample is part of a study of blood T cell repertoires in COVID-19. Study at large: The United States, Italy and Spain were the sources of the acute and convalescent COVID-19 samples. Nucleic acid was either cDNA or gDNA, and it came from T cells, B-cell-depleted T cells, or PBMCs.

After removal of 1 base from V and 4 bases from J, the junction contained 0 bases not matched to a gene. Germline CDR1 and CDR2: LGHDT and YNNKEL (reference sequence). The CDR3 consists of 15 residues. The chain couples TRBV3-1 (or the pseudogene TRBV3-2) to TRBJ2-5, with 13 bases matching TRBD2. This receptor was obtained from a man between 18 and 35 years old who had recovered from COVID-19. Sequenced sample: peripheral blood. The CDR3 bases are TGTGCCAGCAGCCAAGGACTAGCGGGAGGAGAGACCCAGTACTTC. This gives the protein CASSQGLAGGETQYF.